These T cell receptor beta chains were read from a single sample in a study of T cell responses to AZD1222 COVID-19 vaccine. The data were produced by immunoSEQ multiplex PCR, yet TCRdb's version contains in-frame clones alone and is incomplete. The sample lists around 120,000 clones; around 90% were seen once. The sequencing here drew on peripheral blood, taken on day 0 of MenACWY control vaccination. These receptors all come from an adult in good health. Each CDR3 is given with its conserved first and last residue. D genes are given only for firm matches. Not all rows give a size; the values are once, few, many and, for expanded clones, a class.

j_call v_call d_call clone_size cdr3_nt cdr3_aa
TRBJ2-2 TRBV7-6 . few TGTGCCAGCAGCTTAGACGAAGCGTACACCGGGGAGCTGTTTTTT CASSLDEAYTGELFF
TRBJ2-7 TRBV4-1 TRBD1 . TGCGCCAGCAGCCCGGGACAGGGTAGGGAGCAGTACTTC CASSPGQGREQYF
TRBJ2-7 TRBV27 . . TGTGCCAGCGGTAAGTTCCGGGACTTCACCTCCTACGAGCAGTACTTC CASGKFRDFTSYEQYF
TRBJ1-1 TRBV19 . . TGTGCCAGTAGGGACAGTCCCAGGAACACTGAAGCTTTCTTT CASRDSPRNTEAFF
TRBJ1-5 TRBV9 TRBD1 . TGTGCCAGCAGCGTAGTTAGGACAGGGGTCAATCAGCCCCAGCATTTT CASSVVRTGVNQPQHF
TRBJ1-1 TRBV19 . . TGTGCCAGTAGTATAGGGACACCTTTTGACACTGAAGCTTTCTTT CASSIGTPFDTEAFF
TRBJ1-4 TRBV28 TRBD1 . TGTGCCAGCACCCCTCCCAGGGGGAGCGAAAAACTGTTTTTT CASTPPRGSEKLFF
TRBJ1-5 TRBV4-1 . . TGCGCCAGCAGCCAGGGGAGGGGGGGAGAGCAGCCCCAGCATTTT CASSQGRGGEQPQHF
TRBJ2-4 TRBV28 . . TGTGCCAGCAGTTTAGAGGCTTCCCGAAACATTCAGTACTTC CASSLEASRNIQYF
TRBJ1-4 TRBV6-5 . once TGTGCCAGCAGTCGGAACAGGGACGAAAAACTGTTTTTT CASSRNRDEKLFF
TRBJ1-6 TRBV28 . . TGTGCCAGCCATGGGCCGTTCTCCTATAATTCACCCCTCCACTTT CASHGPFSYNSPLHF
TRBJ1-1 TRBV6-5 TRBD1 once TGTGCCAGCAGCGGACAGGGGAAGAACACTGAAGCTTTCTTT CASSGQGKNTEAFF
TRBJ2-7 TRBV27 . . TGTGCCAGCAGTTTATCCCCCGGGGTCGAGCAGTACTTC CASSLSPGVEQYF
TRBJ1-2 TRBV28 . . TGTGCCAGCAGCGCCCCCGACAGGAGTCACTATGGCTACACCTTC CASSAPDRSHYGYTF
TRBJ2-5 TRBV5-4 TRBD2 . TGTGCCAGCAGCTTGGCCAGCGGGAGAACGGAGACCCAGTACTTC CASSLASGRTETQYF
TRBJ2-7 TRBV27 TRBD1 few TGTGCCAGCAGTTTTGACAGGGGCTCTGAGCAGTACTTC CASSFDRGSEQYF
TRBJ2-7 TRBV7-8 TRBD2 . TGTGCCAGCAGCCGAGGGACTAGCGGGCGACCCTACGAGCAGTACTTC CASSRGTSGRPYEQYF
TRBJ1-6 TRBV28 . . TGTGCCAGCAGTTTGGTGGGGTTATCCTATAATTCACCCCTCCACTTT CASSLVGLSYNSPLHF
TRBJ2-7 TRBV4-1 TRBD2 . TGCGCCAGCAGCCAAGAGGGGGGGGGATTTACCTACGAGCAGTACTTC CASSQEGGGFTYEQYF
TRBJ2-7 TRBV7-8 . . TGTGCCAGCAGCTTATCACAGATTCGCGGGAACATCGACGAGCAGTACTTC CASSLSQIRGNIDEQYF
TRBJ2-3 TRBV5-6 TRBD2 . TGTGCCAGCAGCTTGGGACTAGCGCCCACAGATACGCAGTATTTT CASSLGLAPTDTQYF
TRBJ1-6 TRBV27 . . TGTGCCAGCAGTCGCCTGAGCTCCTATAATTCACCCCTCCACTTT CASSRLSSYNSPLHF
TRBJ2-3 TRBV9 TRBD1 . TGTGCCAGCAGCGATGTCAGGGGGTCAGATACGCAGTATTTT CASSDVRGSDTQYF
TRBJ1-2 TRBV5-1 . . TGCGCCAGCAGCTTGGATAGGGGCGGAGAATATGGCTACACCTTC CASSLDRGGEYGYTF
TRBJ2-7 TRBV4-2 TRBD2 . TGTGCCAGCAGCCAAGAGGCTAGCGGGAGCAGCTTCTACGAGCAGTACTTC CASSQEASGSSFYEQYF
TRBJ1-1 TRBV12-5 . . TGTGCTAGTGGTCAGCCGGGACCGAACACTGAAGCTTTCTTT CASGQPGPNTEAFF
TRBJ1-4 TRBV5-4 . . TGTGCCAGCAGCTTAAAACAGGGAGGTGAAAAACTGTTTTTT CASSLKQGGEKLFF
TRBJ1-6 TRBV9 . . TGTGCCAGCAGCGTAGGTGGTAGGGCCCCTAATTCACCCCTCCACTTT CASSVGGRAPNSPLHF
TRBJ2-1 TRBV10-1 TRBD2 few TGCGCCAGCAGCCAGACTAGCGGGAGAGGTCGACAGTTCTTC CASSQTSGRGRQFF
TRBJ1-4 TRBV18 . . TGTGCCAGCTCACGGACTAGTAGACTTAATGAAAAACTGTTTTTT CASSRTSRLNEKLFF
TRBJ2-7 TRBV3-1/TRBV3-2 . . TGTGCCAGCAGCCAAGGCTCGCGGGACCGATTGAACGAGCAGTACTTC CASSQGSRDRLNEQYF
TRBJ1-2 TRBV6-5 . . TGTGCCAGCAGCTACAGGACCTCTAACTATGGCTACACCTTC CASSYRTSNYGYTF
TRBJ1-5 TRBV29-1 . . TGCAGCGTCCAAACTTCTGGCAATCAGCCCCAGCATTTT CSVQTSGNQPQHF
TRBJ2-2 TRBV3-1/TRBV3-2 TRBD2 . TGTGCCAGCAGAGTAGGGACTAGCCGCTCTGGGGAGCTGTTTTTT CASRVGTSRSGELFF
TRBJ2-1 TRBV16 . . TGTGCCAGCAGCCGGCGGGCCCGTACAGGGTCGAATGAGCAGTTCTTC CASSRRARTGSNEQFF
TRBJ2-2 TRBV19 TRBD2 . TGTGCCAGTAGTATTCTAGCGGGGCTGAACACCGGGGAGCTGTTTTTT CASSILAGLNTGELFF
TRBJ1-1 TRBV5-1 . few TGCGCCAGCAGCTTGGAGGAGTACACTGAAGCTTTCTTT CASSLEEYTEAFF
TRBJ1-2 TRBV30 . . TGTGCCCTGCATAAACCCGAAACAGGGTCCCGGGGCTACACCTTC CALHKPETGSRGYTF
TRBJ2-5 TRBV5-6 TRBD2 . TGTGCCAGCAGCCCCTACGGGACTAGCGGCCAAGAGACCCAGTACTTC CASSPYGTSGQETQYF
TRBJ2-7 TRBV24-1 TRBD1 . TGTGCCACCAGTGATTCCGGGACAGGGGGCTACGAGCAGTACTTC CATSDSGTGGYEQYF
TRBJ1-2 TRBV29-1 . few TGCAGCGCAGGGGACTATGGCTACACCTTC CSAGDYGYTF
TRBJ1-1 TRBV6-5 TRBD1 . TGTGCCAGCAGTAACGGAGACAGGGCCACTGAAGCTTTCTTT CASSNGDRATEAFF
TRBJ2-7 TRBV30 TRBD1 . TGTGCCTGGAGAAGACAGGGGGTATACGAGCAGTACTTC CAWRRQGVYEQYF
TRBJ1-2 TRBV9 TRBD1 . TGTGCCAGCAGCGTTGGGTTGGCAGGGGGCGTGTATGGCTACACCTTC CASSVGLAGGVYGYTF
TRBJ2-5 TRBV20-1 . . TGCAGGCCAGGGAAAGAGACCCAGTACTTC CRPGKETQYF
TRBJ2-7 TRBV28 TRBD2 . TGTGCCAGCAGACTAGCGGGAGGACCCTACGAGCAGTACTTC CASRLAGGPYEQYF
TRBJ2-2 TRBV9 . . TGTGCCAGCAGCACCCCCGGAGCTAGGAACACCGGGGAGCTGTTTTTT CASSTPGARNTGELFF
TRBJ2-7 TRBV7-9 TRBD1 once TGTGCCAGCAGCTTTCCCCCACAGGGGACCCCCTACGAGCAGTACTTC CASSFPPQGTPYEQYF
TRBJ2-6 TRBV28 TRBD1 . TGTGCCAGCACCAGTACAGGGGCCCTTGGGGCCAACGTCCTGACTTTC CASTSTGALGANVLTF
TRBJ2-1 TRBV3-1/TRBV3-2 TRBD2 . TGTGCCAGCAGCCAAGTGGGGACTAGCGTCTACAATGAGCAGTTCTTC CASSQVGTSVYNEQFF
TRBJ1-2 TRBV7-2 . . TGTGCCAGCAGCTTCACGCAAGGATATGGCTACACCTTC CASSFTQGYGYTF
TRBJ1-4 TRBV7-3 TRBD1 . TGTGCCAGCTCCGGACAGGGTAATGAAAAACTGTTTTTT CASSGQGNEKLFF
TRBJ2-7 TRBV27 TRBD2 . TGTGCCAGCAGTTTGATCACTAGCGGGAGGTCAACCTACGAGCAGTACTTC CASSLITSGRSTYEQYF
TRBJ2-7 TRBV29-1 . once TGCAGCGTTGAAGATCCCGGCGAGCAGTACTTC CSVEDPGEQYF
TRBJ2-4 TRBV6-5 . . TGTGCCAGCAGACCGGGAGCCAAAAACATTCAGTACTTC CASRPGAKNIQYF
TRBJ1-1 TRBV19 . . TGTGCCAGTAGTGTTAGACACATGAACACTGAAGCTTTCTTT CASSVRHMNTEAFF
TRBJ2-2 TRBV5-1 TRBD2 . TGCGCCAGCAGCACCGGGACTAGCGGGAAAGTCGGGGAGCTGTTTTTT CASSTGTSGKVGELFF
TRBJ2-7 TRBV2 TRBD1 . TGTGCCAGCAGTGAAGCGCTTCGGGACAGATCCTACGAGCAGTACTTC CASSEALRDRSYEQYF
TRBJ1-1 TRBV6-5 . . TGTGCCAGCGCCCCCAGTGGGAGGACGCAAGAAGCTTTCTTT CASAPSGRTQEAFF
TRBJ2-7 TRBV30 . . TGTGCCCGGCAGGGGGGGAGCGAGCAGTACTTC CARQGGSEQYF